This T cell receptor beta chain was captured by sequencing in a study of CD8 T cells in Susac syndrome. This clonotype was found once. No antigen is known for it. Peripheral blood CD8+ and CD4+ T cells were profiled by TCR beta sequencing. Negative magnetic isolation gave CD8+ and CD4+ cells; FACS enriched CD8+ TEMRA. Study results and caveats: Individuals included in the TCR sequencing and HLA analysis were acknowledged by the study to be relatively few in number.

Random-hexamer reverse transcription was applied to roughly 0.5 to 1 ug RNA. Multiplex immunoSEQ PCR targeted 54 Vbeta and 13 Jbeta TCR beta segments. TCRdb passed the immunoSEQ multiplex PCR reads through MiXCR, listing each CDR3 protein once. The sample records approximately 300,000 distinct CDR3 sequences, around 89% being singletons. The CDR3 is 12 residues long. Trimming left V 6 bases short and J 5 bases short, with 8 bases between. Germline assignment: CDR1 ENHRY and CDR2 SYGVKD. The chain has TRBV10-3 and TRBJ2-1; D is perhaps TRBD2 (6 bases). Sequenced: CD8+ T cells from PBMCs. The TCR originated in a human donor with multiple sclerosis. The CDR3 sequence: CAIRAGNNEQFF. For the CDR3, the DNA is TGTGCCATCAGAGCGGGTAACAATGAGCAGTTCTTC.